Listed below are T cell receptor beta chains from one sample, sequenced in a study of graft-versus-host responses after intestinal transplantation. Their cognate antigens are unknown. Produced via immunoSEQ multiplex PCR; TCRdb's table is partial and in-frame only. The data hold tens of thousands of clones, with roughly 90% observed a single time. This specimen was unstimulated CD8+ T cells sorted from spleen or lymph node cells, taken before intestinal transplant. Every receptor here comes from a human donor who received an intestinal transplant. Both conserved end residues are part of each CDR3. The order of the fields is J gene, clone size, V gene, D gene, CDR3 DNA, CDR3 protein. The D gene is left open where the match is weak. Clone size, where shown, is once, few, many, or a class for clones that have expanded.

j_call: TRBJ2-5; clone_size: -; v_call: TRBV18; d_call: -; cdr3_nt: TGTGCCAGCTCACACTACGCCATAAGGAGGGAAGAGACCCAGTACTTC; cdr3_aa: CASSHYAIRREETQYF
j_call: TRBJ2-7; clone_size: -; v_call: TRBV5-1; d_call: -; cdr3_nt: TGCGCCAGCAGCTTGGCCAGGGAACTCTCCGAGCAGTACTTC; cdr3_aa: CASSLARELSEQYF
j_call: TRBJ2-1; clone_size: -; v_call: TRBV4-1; d_call: TRBD2; cdr3_nt: TGCGCCAGCAGCCAACCGGCAGGGTTCGGACCGGGACTAGCGGGAGAAACAAATGAGCAGTTCTTC; cdr3_aa: CASSQPAGFGPGLAGETNEQFF
j_call: TRBJ2-2; clone_size: -; v_call: TRBV10-2; d_call: TRBD1; cdr3_nt: TGCGCCAGCAGTGGCCCTCCTCGTGAGGGGGCTCGTGCCGGGGAGCTGTTTTTT; cdr3_aa: CASSGPPREGARAGELFF
j_call: TRBJ1-1; clone_size: -; v_call: TRBV5-1; d_call: TRBD1; cdr3_nt: TGCGCCAGCAGCTTCTTACAGGGGGAAGCTTTCTTT; cdr3_aa: CASSFLQGEAFF
j_call: TRBJ1-2; clone_size: -; v_call: TRBV27; d_call: -; cdr3_nt: TGTGCCAGCAGTTTATATTCCCGAGGGTATGGCTACACCTTC; cdr3_aa: CASSLYSRGYGYTF
j_call: TRBJ2-7; clone_size: once; v_call: TRBV6-6; d_call: TRBD2; cdr3_nt: TGTGCCAGCAGTCAGGGACTAGACTATAACGAGCAGTACTTC; cdr3_aa: CASSQGLDYNEQYF
j_call: TRBJ1-3; clone_size: -; v_call: TRBV11-2; d_call: TRBD1; cdr3_nt: TGTGCCAGCAGCTCGATCCGGGACAGGGTACCTGGAAACACCATATATTTT; cdr3_aa: CASSSIRDRVPGNTIYF
j_call: TRBJ2-7; clone_size: -; v_call: TRBV28; d_call: -; cdr3_nt: TGTGCCAGCAGTTCGTTGGCAGGCAACCCCTACGAGCAGTACTTC; cdr3_aa: CASSSLAGNPYEQYF
j_call: TRBJ2-3; clone_size: once; v_call: TRBV19; d_call: TRBD1; cdr3_nt: TGTGCCAGTAGTAAGGGACAGGTCTGGAGCACAGATACGCAGTATTTT; cdr3_aa: CASSKGQVWSTDTQYF
j_call: TRBJ2-7; clone_size: -; v_call: TRBV5-1; d_call: TRBD1; cdr3_nt: TGCGCCAGCAGCTGGGACAGGGAGAACGAGCAGTACTTC; cdr3_aa: CASSWDRENEQYF
j_call: TRBJ2-7; clone_size: -; v_call: TRBV15; d_call: TRBD1; cdr3_nt: TGTGCCACCAGCAGCTCTCGCCGGGACAGACACTCCTACGAGCAGTACTTC; cdr3_aa: CATSSSRRDRHSYEQYF
j_call: TRBJ2-7; clone_size: -; v_call: TRBV28; d_call: TRBD2; cdr3_nt: TGTGCCAGCAGTTTTCGAGGGACTAGCGGCCACTACGAGCAGTACTTC; cdr3_aa: CASSFRGTSGHYEQYF
j_call: TRBJ2-7; clone_size: -; v_call: TRBV9; d_call: TRBD2; cdr3_nt: TGTGCCAGCAGCCCGTACTCAACTAGCGGGAGGGAGCAGTACTTC; cdr3_aa: CASSPYSTSGREQYF
j_call: TRBJ1-5; clone_size: -; v_call: TRBV6-5; d_call: -; cdr3_nt: TGTGCCAGCGGCATCGAGAGGCATCAGCCCCAGCATTTT; cdr3_aa: CASGIERHQPQHF
j_call: TRBJ2-7; clone_size: -; v_call: TRBV6-5; d_call: -; cdr3_nt: TGTGCCAGCTATGGAGGCAGATATGCCGAGCAGTACTTC; cdr3_aa: CASYGGRYAEQYF
j_call: TRBJ1-1; clone_size: -; v_call: TRBV6-6; d_call: TRBD1; cdr3_nt: TGTGCCAGCAGTTTACAGGGGGGAAGCACTGAAGCTTTCTTT; cdr3_aa: CASSLQGGSTEAFF
j_call: TRBJ1-3; clone_size: few; v_call: TRBV7-9; d_call: TRBD1; cdr3_nt: TGTGCCAGCGAGGGACAGGGAAACCACTACTCTGGAAACACCATATATTTT; cdr3_aa: CASEGQGNHYSGNTIYF
j_call: TRBJ1-2; clone_size: -; v_call: TRBV11-2; d_call: -; cdr3_nt: TGTGCCAGCAGCTTAGAGGGGGCGGGGGGCTATGGCTACACCTTC; cdr3_aa: CASSLEGAGGYGYTF
j_call: TRBJ1-2; clone_size: -; v_call: TRBV2; d_call: TRBD1; cdr3_nt: TGTGCCAGCAGTGAAGGGGGACAGGAACTATATGGCTACACCTTC; cdr3_aa: CASSEGGQELYGYTF
j_call: TRBJ2-7; clone_size: -; v_call: TRBV28; d_call: TRBD1; cdr3_nt: TGTGCCAGCAGTTTAGAATTACTTACCCGGGACAGGAGGAGCTCCTACGAGCAGTACTTC; cdr3_aa: CASSLELLTRDRRSSYEQYF
j_call: TRBJ2-1; clone_size: -; v_call: TRBV7-2; d_call: -; cdr3_nt: TGTGCCAGCAGCTTAGGTCCAGGTAGTGAGTTCTTC; cdr3_aa: CASSLGPGSEFF
j_call: TRBJ2-7; clone_size: -; v_call: TRBV6-1; d_call: -; cdr3_nt: TGTGCCAGCAGTGACACAGGGAGCTCCTACGAGCAGTACTTC; cdr3_aa: CASSDTGSSYEQYF
j_call: TRBJ1-1; clone_size: -; v_call: TRBV29-1; d_call: -; cdr3_nt: TGCAGCGTTGACATGAACACTGAAGCTTTCTTT; cdr3_aa: CSVDMNTEAFF
j_call: TRBJ2-7; clone_size: -; v_call: TRBV28; d_call: -; cdr3_nt: TGTGCCAGCAGTTTTCGAGGCTTAGAGGGGGACTACGAGCAGTACTTC; cdr3_aa: CASSFRGLEGDYEQYF
j_call: TRBJ1-1; clone_size: -; v_call: TRBV9; d_call: -; cdr3_nt: TGTGCCAGCAGCCCCCAGGGTGAGAGGACTGAAGCTTTCTTT; cdr3_aa: CASSPQGERTEAFF
j_call: TRBJ1-2; clone_size: once; v_call: TRBV6-5; d_call: -; cdr3_nt: TGTGCCAGCAGTTTGGGCCAGGGGCGAGGCTATGGCTACACCTTC; cdr3_aa: CASSLGQGRGYGYTF
j_call: TRBJ2-1; clone_size: -; v_call: TRBV13; d_call: TRBD2; cdr3_nt: TGTGCCAGCAGTATAGCGGGGAGCTCCTACAATGAGCAGTTCTTC; cdr3_aa: CASSIAGSSYNEQFF
j_call: TRBJ2-1; clone_size: -; v_call: TRBV11-2; d_call: -; cdr3_nt: TGTGCCAGCAGCCCGTCTCCGGGCAATGAGCAGTTCTTC; cdr3_aa: CASSPSPGNEQFF
j_call: TRBJ1-1; clone_size: -; v_call: TRBV2; d_call: -; cdr3_nt: TGTGCCAGCAGTGATCCGCGGGGGGCGCATGTAGGTCGGAACACTGAAGCTTTCTTT; cdr3_aa: CASSDPRGAHVGRNTEAFF
j_call: TRBJ2-1; clone_size: -; v_call: TRBV28; d_call: -; cdr3_nt: TGTGCCCACAGCCACAGGGTCGGGGAGCAGTTCTTC; cdr3_aa: CAHSHRVGEQFF
j_call: TRBJ1-2; clone_size: -; v_call: TRBV19; d_call: TRBD1; cdr3_nt: TGTGCCAGTAGTACCTCGGACAGGGCTAACTATGGCTACACCTTC; cdr3_aa: CASSTSDRANYGYTF